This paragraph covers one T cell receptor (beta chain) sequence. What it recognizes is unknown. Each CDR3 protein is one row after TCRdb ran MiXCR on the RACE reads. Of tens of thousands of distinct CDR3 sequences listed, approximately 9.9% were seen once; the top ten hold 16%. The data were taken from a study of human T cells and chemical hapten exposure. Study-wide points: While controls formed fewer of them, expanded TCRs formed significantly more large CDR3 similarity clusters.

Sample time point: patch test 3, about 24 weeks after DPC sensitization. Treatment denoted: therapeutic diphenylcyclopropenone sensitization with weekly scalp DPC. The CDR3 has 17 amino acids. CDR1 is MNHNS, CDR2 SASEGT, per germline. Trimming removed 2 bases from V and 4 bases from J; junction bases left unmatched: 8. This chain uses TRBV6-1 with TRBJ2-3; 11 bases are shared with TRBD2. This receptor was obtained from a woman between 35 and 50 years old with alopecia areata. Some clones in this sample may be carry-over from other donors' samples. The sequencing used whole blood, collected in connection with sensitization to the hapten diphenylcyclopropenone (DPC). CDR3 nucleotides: TGTGCCAGCAGTGAAACTAGCGGGGGCGGAGGGGCAGATACGCAGTATTTT. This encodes CASSETSGGGGADTQYF.